The 9 T cell receptor beta chains listed next were all sequenced from one sample in a study of cytomegalovirus exposure and HLA in healthy donors (dated by TCRdb to the late 2010s). The library was prepared using the immunoSEQ multiplex PCR assay. For the multiplex PCR, a mixture combining 60 forward primers for TCR Vbeta segments and 13 reverse primers for TCR Jbeta segments was used. Entries here come from immuneACCESS through TCRdb and include only in-frame sequences with V and J called. Some clones fail to appear in such tables; in the studies checked, an unresolved V gene covers under half of the shortfall, and the cause of the remainder is unknown. The sample includes under 150,000 clones, with 80% to 90% observed a single time. Roughly 2.5% of the sample is taken by the ten largest. Sequencing was performed on PBMCs. These receptors all stem from a boy aged 2 to 10 in good health and CMV-seronegative.

The rearrangement links TRBV4-1 to TRBJ1-1; D is unresolved. The germline V and J ends were trimmed by 0 bases and 4 bases, with 15 bases remaining between them. The CDR3 is 16 amino acids. Per germline, CDR1 MGHRA and CDR2 YSYEKL. CDR3 sequence (DNA): TGCGCCAGCAGCCAAGATCTGGCAGGTTTGAGCACTGAAGCTTTCTTT. It encodes CASSQDLAGLSTEAFF.

This rearrangement joins TRBV28 to TRBJ2-1; 8 bases align to TRBD2. V shed 8 bases and J 4 bases; nucleotides not matched to a gene: 13. This CDR3 region has 16 residues. From germline, CDR1 is MDHEN and CDR2 SYDVKM. The CDR3 is CASGNLAGDFYNEQFF. The DNA of the CDR3 is TGTGCCAGCGGCAACCTAGCGGGTGATTTTTACAATGAGCAGTTCTTC.

This rearrangement joins TRBV7-2 to TRBJ2-6; D perhaps matches TRBD1 (5 bases). V was shortened by 3 bases and J by 4 bases, with 16 bases between the two germline ends. Germline assignment: CDR1 SGHTA and CDR2 FQGNSA. This CDR3 has 17 amino acids. The CDR3 coding sequence is TGTGCCAGCAGCTTGAAATCAGGGTGGGAAGGGGCCAACGTCCTGACTTTC. Protein product: CASSLKSGWEGANVLTF.

V is TRBV10-1 and J is TRBJ1-2; tentative D call: TRBD1 (6 bases). The CDR3 is 17 residues long. Looked up from germline, CDR1 is WNHNN and CDR2 is SYGVQD (reference sequence). Between the trimmed V and J ends, which lost 7 bases and 2 bases, there was a span of 23 bases. The CDR3 DNA follows: TGCGCCAGCATTAACACGGGACAAGAGACTTTAAACTATGGCTACACCTTC. Translated: CASINTGQETLNYGYTF.

The chain is built from TRBV6-1 and TRBJ1-5; D unclear. The CDR3 is 17 residues long. Germline lookup yields CDR1 MNHNS and CDR2 SASEGT. The V end was cut by 0 bases, the J end by 4 bases, with 16 bases between. CDR3 region: CASSEAPSRALNQPQHF. CDR3 nucleotide sequence: TGTGCCAGCAGTGAAGCTCCGAGCCGCGCCTTAAATCAGCCCCAGCATTTT.

This chain links TRBV5-1 with TRBJ2-1; 8 bases agree with TRBD2. The germline V gene encodes CDR1 SGHRS and CDR2 YFSETQ. With 2 bases clipped from V and 2 bases from J, the junction kept 15 bases outside the gene matches. The length of the CDR3 is 19 residues. The CDR3 nucleotides are TGCGCCAGCAGCTTCGCGGCAGTAGGACTAGCTTTCGCCTACAATGAGCAGTTCTTC. This encodes CASSFAAVGLAFAYNEQFF.

The chain combines TRBV5-1 with TRBJ2-1; TRBD1 matches at 8 bases. The germline V gene encodes CDR1 SGHRS and CDR2 YFSETQ. The V segment lost 0 bases and the J segment 8 bases; nucleotides outside the gene matches: 13. This CDR3 has 17 amino acids. The CDR3 coding sequence is TGCGCCAGCAGCTTGGTCTTCGGGACAGGAGGGTCGGATGAGCAGTTCTTC. It yields the protein CASSLVFGTGGSDEQFF.

The CDR3 DNA reads TGTGCCAGCAGTCCCCACCGACAGGGCCGGGGCACAGTGCCCGGTACGCAGTATTTT. Its translation is CASSPHRQGRGTVPGTQYF. The gene calls are TRBV27 and TRBJ2-3, with TRBD1 identical over 7 bases. The germline CDR1 and CDR2 sequences are MNHEY and SMNVEV (reference sequence). This CDR3 is built from 19 residues. V was clipped by 5 bases and J by 8 bases; unmatched bases: 25.

This clone showed up just a few times. J is TRBJ1-2 and V is TRBV6-1, with 7 bases matching TRBD1. The CDR3 runs to 19 residues. Germline CDR1 is MNHNS and CDR2 is SASEGT. With 3 bases clipped from V and 4 bases from J, the junction kept 20 bases outside the gene matches. CDR3 bases: TGTGCCAGCAGTGACCACGACAGGGTCGGGCTCCCCGGCGGCTATGGCTACACCTTC. The encoded protein is CASSDHDRVGLPGGYGYTF.